The present T cell receptor (beta chain) was sequenced within a study of blood T cells in healthy people across ages. Study details: Template switching caught about one barcoded beta molecule for each two T cells.

Each donor had roughly 10 milliliters of peripheral blood drawn. Alongside a J-beta primer mix, a sample-barcoded 5' primer served in a second PCR lasting roughly 6 to 11 cycles. TCRdb reanalysed the 5' RACE reads using MiXCR and keeps one entry per CDR3 protein. The repertoire includes 1.4 million to 1.5 million distinct CDR3 sequences, approximately 40% of them detected once, and 7.9% sits in the top ten. CDR1 and CDR2 from the germline V gene are SQVTM and ANQGSEA. This CDR3 region has 13 residues. The ends were cut back, 7 bases at V and 11 bases at J, with 23 bases in the middle. This chain connects TRBV29-1 to TRBJ2-5, with D perhaps matching TRBD1 (7 bases). The TCR was taken from a woman aged 18-29 years in good health. The specimen sequenced was blood. The CDR3 bases are TGCAGCGGGGGGGACAGCTCCTACAATGAGCAGTACTTC. Translated, it gives CSGGDSSYNEQYF. Based on the CDR3 plus reference TRBV29-1 and TRBJ2-5, the full variable domain is SAVISQKPSRDICQRGTSLTIQCQVDSQVTMMFWYRQQPGQSLTLIATANQGSEATYESGFVIDKFPISRPNLTFSTLTVSNMSPEDSSIYLCSGGDSSYNEQYFGPGTRLLVL.